The 2 T cell receptor beta chains below all came from one sample that was sequenced in a study of CD8+ T cells in alopecia areata. Reverse transcription of extracted RNA yielded cDNA, which provided the sequencing template. Libraries were prepared by immunoSEQ multiplex PCR; TCRdb keeps only in-frame clonotypes and omits some of them. The repertoire holds some 130,000 clones, with 49% as singletons. This specimen consisted of CD8+ T cells sorted from blood, obtained at week 0. All receptors derive from a human donor with alopecia areata.

V usage is TRBV9 and J usage is TRBJ1-3; maybe TRBD1 (6 bases). The germline V and J ends were trimmed by 2 bases and 4 bases, with 10 bases remaining between them. Germline CDR1 reads SGDLS; CDR2 reads YYNGEE. This CDR3 region has 14 residues. DNA of the CDR3: TGTGCCAGCAGCGTGGCAGGGGCCGGAAACACCATATATTTT. This encodes CASSVAGAGNTIYF.

This chain links TRBV7-2 with TRBJ2-7, with TRBD1 identical over 9 bases. The germline CDR1 and CDR2 sequences are SGHTA and FQGNSA. The length of the CDR3 is 14 residues. Unmatched junction bases numbered 5, after V lost 5 bases and J lost 3 bases. The CDR3 sequence is CASSLGTGNYEQYF. CDR3 nucleotides: TGTGCCAGCAGCCTAGGGACAGGGAACTACGAGCAGTACTTC.